This T cell receptor (beta chain) was sequenced for a study of cytomegalovirus exposure and HLA in healthy donors. As regards this clone: What it recognizes is unknown.

PCR primers comprised 60 Vbeta and 13 Jbeta primers. Sequencing was performed with immunoSEQ multiplex PCR; in TCRdb, only in-frame clones are kept and a portion is missing. The sample consists of roughly 200,000 clones, around 82% of them appearing once. Findings and caveats of the study: In a later analysis, parvovirus B19, influenza, CMV and Epstein-Barr virus appeared linked to several top co-occurrence clusters. The presence/absence work took it that sequencing depth was about the same across donors. Further analysis, carried out later, found HLA-associated TCR beta chains more clonally expanded than equally common other chains. Accurate predictions that matched the HLA-A and HLA-B alleles of most subjects were reportedly made from TCR beta sequences.

Trimming stripped 4 bases from V and 3 bases from J, with 7 bases between. The germline CDR1 and CDR2 sequences are MNHNS and SASEGT. This CDR3 spans 12 amino acids. The V gene is TRBV6-1, the J gene TRBJ2-7, with TRBD1 as a possible D gene (5 bases). The receptor comes from a man aged 40-49 years in good health and CMV-seropositive. Material for sequencing was PBMCs. The CDR3, as DNA: TGTGCCAGCAGTGGCACAGGCTACGAGCAGTACTTC. Protein product: CASSGTGYEQYF.